This TCR beta chain stems from a study of T cells of healthy individuals. With 5 bases clipped from V and 2 bases from J, the junction kept 7 bases outside the gene matches. Germline V gene lookup returns CDR1 LNHDA and CDR2 SQIVND (reference sequence). This CDR3 comprises 16 residues. TCRdb analysed the 5' RACE reads with MiXCR anew, one entry per CDR3 protein. Of 53,000 or so distinct CDR3 sequences in the sample, roughly 15% were seen once. This clonotype occurred many times. The source is a human donor in good health. The gene calls are TRBV19 and TRBJ2-7; 12 bases are shared with TRBD2. The CDR3 loop is CASSSRTSGAPYEQYF. In nucleotides, the CDR3 is TGTGCCAGTAGTTCCCGGACTAGCGGGGCACCCTACGAGCAGTACTTC. The full variable domain, with the rest looked up from reference TRBV19 and TRBJ2-7, is DGGITQSPKYLFRKEGQNVTLSCEQNLNHDAMYWYRQDPGQGLRLIYYSQIVNDFQKGDIAEGYSVSREKKESFPLTVTSAQKNPTAFYLCASSSRTSGAPYEQYFGPGTRLTVT.